There are many counts of the clone carrying this TCR beta chain. The data are from a study of T cells after yellow fever vaccination. Study-level points and caveats: The booster saw the reappearance of most primary-vaccination clones (around 96% CD4, roughly 87% CD8). The day 0 sorted memory subsets showed almost all vaccine-responding clonotypes to be undetectable.

One entry per CDR3 protein results from TCRdb running MiXCR on the 5' RACE reads. This table holds tens of thousands of distinct CDR3 sequences, approximately 5.2% found once. Specimen: PBMCs, either bulk or a sorted T-cell subset (CD4+, CD8+, memory, or dextramer-sorted; not recorded which), collected roughly 45 days after the first yellow fever vaccination. This receptor was taken from a man between 18 and 35 years old who received the YFV17D yellow fever vaccine.

CDR3 coding DNA: TGCGCCAGCAGTGAGCTCGCCGGGACAAGCTACGAGCAGTACTTC. Amino acids: CASSELAGTSYEQYF. The V call is TRBV10-1, the J call TRBJ2-7, with D possibly being TRBD1 (6 bases). Trimming removed 2 bases from V and 3 bases from J, with 14 bases in between. The germline V gene has CDR1 WNHNN and CDR2 SYGVQD (reference sequence). There are 15 residues in the CDR3.